This T cell receptor beta chain was identified in a study of blood T cell repertoires in COVID-19. Study summary: Both acute and convalescent COVID-19 samples were obtained from the United States, Italy and Spain. In each case, the material was cDNA or gDNA derived from T cells, B-cell-depleted T cells, or PBMCs.

Original data processing: Amplification from reference gene primers served as the basis for estimated nucleated cell counts. This table comes from immunoSEQ multiplex PCR, and its TCRdb copy is limited to in-frame clones, with some not included. The D gene and trimming were derived from the DNA, and the V and J assignments and clone size from that table. The data contain some 33,000 clones, less than 95% of them singletons. Germline V gives CDR1 SQVTM, CDR2 ANQGSEA. The CDR3 has 13 residues. V shed 4 bases and J 7 bases; nucleotides not matched to a gene: 6. This TCR came from an older man with active or convalescent COVID-19. Sequencing was performed on peripheral blood. This rearrangement joins TRBV29-1 to TRBJ1-4; 7 bases map to TRBD1. The CDR3 protein is CSVVEGATEKLFF. CDR3 sequence (DNA): TGCAGCGTTGTAGAGGGGGCGACTGAAAAACTGTTTTTT.